One sample yielded the 27 T cell receptor beta chains listed below, sequenced in a study of sequential checkpoint blockade in melanoma. The protocol was immunoSEQ multiplex PCR, while the TCRdb copy is restricted to in-frame clones and leaves out a portion. The data hold about 17,000 clones, with about 67% observed a single time. Stated treatment: randomized to nivolumab then ipilimumab (arm A) or the reverse (arm B). The specimen comprised CD8+ T cells sorted from blood (inferred from file names), sampled from a patient given nivolumab and ipilimumab in sequence. These receptors were taken from a human donor with melanoma.

The table lists this clone with a few counts. V is TRBV6-5 and J is TRBJ1-2; the D gene is possibly TRBD1 (5 bases). Trimming cost V 6 bases and J 11 bases, with 13 bases left between them. CDR1 and CDR2 from the germline V gene are MNHEY and SVGAGI. The CDR3 is 11 amino acids. The CDR3 sequence is CASRPVTAYTF. DNA for the CDR3: TGTGCCAGCAGGCCGGTGACAGCTTACACCTTC.

In this sample, this clone turned up a few times. V gene TRBV13 combines with J gene TRBJ2-6, with a tentative D call TRBD1 (6 bases). Germline V CDR1 and CDR2: PRHDT, FYEKMQ (reference sequence). The CDR3 totals 15 residues. Trimming pared 2 bases from V and 3 bases from J, leaving 8 bases between. CDR3 in DNA: TGTGCCAGCAGCTTAAGGGGGTATGGGGCCAACGTCCTGACTTTC. It encodes CASSLRGYGANVLTF.

The CDR3 sequence is CASSYGQGAIYEQYV. The CDR3 DNA is TGTGCCAGCAGTTACGGACAGGGGGCAATCTACGAGCAGTACGTC. The chain joins TRBV6-6 to TRBJ2-7; 11 bases map to TRBD1. The CDR3 consists of 15 residues. Germline loops: CDR1 MNHNY, CDR2 SVGAGI (reference sequence). The junction had 3 bases not matched to a gene; V was cut back by 2 bases and J by 3 bases.

This chain links TRBV7-3 with TRBJ2-3; the match to TRBD2 covers 13 bases. The V segment lost 2 bases and the J segment 5 bases; nucleotides outside the gene matches: 4. Looked up from germline, CDR1 is SGHTA and CDR2 is FQGTGA. This CDR3 spans 16 amino acids. The DNA for the CDR3 is TGTGCCAGCAGCTTAGGAACTAGCGGGGGGGTAGATACGCAGTATTTT. As protein: CASSLGTSGGVDTQYF.

The chain couples TRBV5-3 to TRBJ1-2; 8 bases line up with TRBD1. TRBV5-3 is marked as an open reading frame, function uncertain. The CDR3 runs to 15 residues. The V gene end was trimmed by 4 bases and the J gene end by 2 bases; junction bases not matched to a gene: 7. Written as DNA, the CDR3 is TGTGCCAGAAGCACGGACAGGGTCGGGAACTATGGCTACACCTTC. Translation: CARSTDRVGNYGYTF.

The V call is TRBV7-9, the J call TRBJ2-3; 15 bases map to TRBD2. In germline, CDR1 is SEHNR, CDR2 FQNEAQ (reference sequence). The J segment lost 2 bases and the V segment lost 5 bases, leaving 5 bases of the junction unmatched. This CDR3 is built from 17 residues. The CDR3 spells CASSPWTSGGATDTQYF. CDR3 coding DNA: TGTGCCAGCAGCCCTTGGACTAGCGGGGGGGCCACAGATACGCAGTATTTT. The full variable domain, rest sourced from reference TRBV7-9 and TRBJ2-3, is DTGVSQNPRHKITKRGQNVTFRCDPISEHNRLYWYRQTLGQGPEFLTYFQNEAQLEKSRLLSDRFSAERPKGSFSTLEIQRTEQGDSAMYLCASSPWTSGGATDTQYFGPGTRLTVL.

The gene calls are TRBV13 and TRBJ2-7; 7 nucleotides line up with TRBD1. The germline V gene encodes CDR1 PRHDT and CDR2 FYEKMQ (reference sequence). V was pared by 5 bases and J by 2 bases, with 6 bases of the junction left unmatched. There are 14 residues in the CDR3. CDR3 sequence reads: CASSARDSPYEQYF. CDR3 nucleotide sequence: TGTGCCAGCAGCGCCCGGGACAGTCCCTACGAGCAGTACTTC.

This clone was recorded only once. The V and J genes are TRBV11-2 and TRBJ2-2; the match to TRBD1 covers 8 bases. Germline lookup yields CDR1 SGHAT and CDR2 FQNNGV. V gave up 5 bases and J gave up 5 bases; unmatched junction bases: 4. CDR3 length equals 14 residues. CDR3 residues: CASSLGQGTGELFF. Here the CDR3 DNA reads TGTGCCAGCAGCCTCGGACAGGGAACCGGGGAGCTGTTTTTT. The full variable domain, with the rest looked up from reference TRBV11-2 and TRBJ2-2, is EAGVAQSPRYKIIEKRQSVAFWCNPISGHATLYWYQQILGQGPKLLIQFQNNGVVDDSQLPKDRFSAERLKGVDSTLKIQPAKLEDSAVYLCASSLGQGTGELFFGEGSRLTVL.

The rearrangement joins TRBV2 to TRBJ1-6, with TRBD1 as a possible D gene (6 bases). This CDR3 is 15 amino acids long. Germline V gene sequence: CDR1 SNHLY, CDR2 FYNNEI. V lost 6 bases, J lost 6 bases, and 15 bases lay in between. The CDR3: CASRPNRASNSPLHF. CDR3 in DNA: TGTGCCAGCAGACCCAACAGGGCCTCTAATTCACCCCTCCACTTT.

This chain joins TRBV18 and TRBJ2-7; 11 bases are a match to TRBD1. V shed 6 bases and J 6 bases; nucleotides not matched to a gene: 4. Germline lookup yields CDR1 KGHSH and CDR2 LQKENI. The CDR3 totals 13 residues. The CDR3 coding sequence is TGTGCCAGCTCCTCCGGACAGGGGGCCGAGCAGTACGTC. This codes for CASSSGQGAEQYV.

This clone showed up just once. The chain links TRBV4-2 to TRBJ2-2; 10 bases agree with TRBD2. V trimming: 0 bases; J trimming: 4 bases; junction bases outside the gene matches: 2. Looked up from germline, CDR1 is LGHNA and CDR2 is YNFKEQ. This CDR3 has 16 residues. The DNA for the CDR3 is TGTGCCAGCAGCCAAGAAGCGGGGGGGCTCACCGGGGAGCTGTTTTTT. Translated, it gives CASSQEAGGLTGELFF.

This clone occurred once. The rearrangement joins TRBV13 to TRBJ2-5; D is possibly TRBD1 (6 bases). Trimming removed 2 bases from V and 4 bases from J, with 17 bases in between. Germline-derived CDR1 and CDR2 are PRHDT and FYEKMQ (reference sequence). The CDR3 has 16 amino acids. The CDR3 coding sequence is TGTGCCAGCAGCTTAATTGGGGGCCTCCTCGGAGAGACCCAGTACTTC. Translated: CASSLIGGLLGETQYF.

This chain links TRBV2 with TRBJ1-2, with D unresolved. Per the germline V gene, CDR1 is SNHLY and CDR2 is FYNNEI. The CDR3 sequence is 12 residues long. V lost 8 bases and J lost 0, with 7 bases in between. The DNA of the CDR3 is TGTGCCAGCGGCAGAACTAACTATGGCTACACCTTC. Residues: CASGRTNYGYTF. The variable domain in full, completed from reference TRBV2 and TRBJ1-2, reads EPEVTQTPSHQVTQMGQEVILRCVPISNHLYFYWYRQILGQKVEFLVSFYNNEISEKSEIFDDQFSVERPDGSNFTLKIRSTKLEDSAMYFCASGRTNYGYTFGSGTRLTVV.

The chain is built from TRBV2 and TRBJ2-1, with a weak D call TRBD2 (6 bases). The V end was cut by 8 bases, the J end by 5 bases, with 16 bases between. Germline CDR1 and CDR2: SNHLY and FYNNEI. The CDR3 has 14 amino acids. The CDR3 region has the DNA TGTGCCAGCGGAGGGGTGAACGTCGACAATGAGCAGTTCTTC. Its translation is CASGGVNVDNEQFF.

The chain couples TRBV5-4 to TRBJ2-2; D is ambiguous. From germline, CDR1 is SGHNT and CDR2 YYREEE (reference sequence). This CDR3 region has 11 residues. Trimming stripped 6 bases from V and 4 bases from J, with 4 bases between. CDR3 in DNA: TGTGCCAGCACCCTCACCGGGGAGCTGTTTTTT. Amino acids: CASTLTGELFF.

CDR3 sequence: CASSKVEGGNTIYF. The CDR3 region has the DNA TGTGCCAGCAGCAAGGTGGAGGGTGGAAACACCATATATTTT. The chain combines TRBV21-1 with TRBJ1-3. TRBV21-1 is annotated as a pseudogene. The CDR3 is made up of 14 amino acids.

The V gene is TRBV20-1, the J gene TRBJ1-1; no firm D call. This CDR3 spans 8 amino acids. Trimming removed 6 bases at V and 11 bases at J, with 7 bases between. Germline V lookup: CDR1 DFQATT, CDR2 SNEGSKA (reference sequence). In DNA, the CDR3 is TGCAGTGCCGGCGGGGCTTTCTTT. It encodes CSAGGAFF.

The chain joins TRBV13 to TRBJ2-5; 9 bases are shared with TRBD2. CDR1 is PRHDT and CDR2 is FYEKMQ in the germline V gene (reference sequence). The J segment lost 5 bases and the V segment lost 4 bases, leaving 2 bases of the junction unmatched. The CDR3 covers 13 residues. The CDR3 region is CASSSSGGETQYF. CDR3 coding DNA: TGTGCCAGCAGCTCCAGCGGGGGGGAGACCCAGTACTTC.

This clone was seen a single time. V usage is TRBV6-6 and J usage is TRBJ2-5, with D maybe TRBD1 (6 bases). V was pared by 10 bases and J by 2 bases, with 14 bases between. The CDR3 has 13 residues. Germline-derived CDR1 and CDR2 are MNHNY and SVGAGI (reference sequence). For the CDR3, the DNA is TGTGCCACCTTTAAACAGGGTCAAGAGACCCAGTACTTC. It specifies CATFKQGQETQYF.

This chain joins TRBV19 and TRBJ1-3; D gene ambiguous. V was pared by 2 bases and J by 2 bases, with 13 bases between. The CDR3 runs 16 residues. Germline V gives CDR1 LNHDA, CDR2 SQIVND (reference sequence). This chain's CDR3 is CASSISSEGAGNTIYF. The CDR3 region has the DNA TGTGCCAGTAGTATATCCTCGGAGGGTGCTGGAAACACCATATATTTT.

J is TRBJ2-7 and V is TRBV13; tentatively, D is TRBD2 (6 bases). The CDR3 has 14 residues. Germline values: CDR1 PRHDT, CDR2 FYEKMQ (reference sequence). Deletions cut 5 bases from V and 2 bases from J, with 13 bases between. DNA for the CDR3: TGTGCCAGCAGCCGAAGACTAGAGACCTACGAGCAGTACGTC. Its translation is CASSRRLETYEQYV.

The rearrangement joins TRBV5-6 to TRBJ2-1; maybe TRBD1 (6 bases). Trimming pared 1 base from V and 4 bases from J, leaving 12 bases between. This CDR3 has 15 residues. In germline, CDR1 is SGHDT, CDR2 YYEEEE. CDR3 sequence reads: CASSLYRELYNEQFF. The CDR3 DNA sequence: TGTGCCAGCAGCTTGTACAGGGAATTATACAATGAGCAGTTCTTC.

The chain employs TRBV4-3 and TRBJ2-1; 8 bases align to TRBD2. V gave up 3 bases and J gave up 6 bases; unmatched junction bases: 4. In germline, CDR1 is LGHNA, CDR2 YSLEER. The CDR3 runs 14 residues. The CDR3, as DNA: TGCGCCAGCAGCCATTCGCGGGGGGTCAATGAGCAGTTCTTC. Its protein product is CASSHSRGVNEQFF.

CDR3 residues: CASSESRTNTDTQYF. The CDR3 nucleotides are TGTGCCAGCAGTGAAAGCCGGACAAACACAGATACGCAGTATTTT. The chain has TRBV2 and TRBJ2-3, with TRBD1 as a possible D gene (5 bases). Per the germline V gene, CDR1 is SNHLY and CDR2 is FYNNEI. This CDR3 region has 15 residues. V was shortened by 2 bases and J by 2 bases, with 11 bases between the two germline ends.

The V gene is TRBV9, the J gene TRBJ2-2, with D possibly being TRBD1 (5 bases). This CDR3 has 14 amino acids. Trimming left V 5 bases short and J 5 bases short, with 13 bases between. CDR1 and CDR2 (germline): SGDLS, YYNGEE. The CDR3 here is CASRSRQLTGELFF. CDR3 sequence (DNA): TGTGCCAGCAGGAGTCGACAGCTTACCGGGGAGCTGTTTTTT.

This clone was recorded a few times. This same CDR3 is encoded by further DNA sequences in the sample. CDR3 bases: TGTGCCAGCAGTGAATACCAGGGAAGGCAGGAGACCCAGTACTTC. It specifies CASSEYQGRQETQYF. This chain joins TRBV25-1 and TRBJ2-5, with D tentatively TRBD1 (5 bases). CDR1 MGHDK and CDR2 SYGVNS come from the germline V gene. This CDR3 region has 15 residues. The V gene lost 0 bases and the J gene lost 5 bases, with 13 bases spanning the gap.

The V and J genes are TRBV6-4 and TRBJ2-3; possible D gene TRBD1, 6 bases. The CDR3 is 16 amino acids. V lost 4 bases to trimming and J lost 8 bases, with 22 bases between them. Germline V gene sequence: CDR1 MRHNA, CDR2 SNTAGT. The CDR3 sequence: CASSARAGESGGTQYF. CDR3 nucleotide sequence: TGTGCCAGCAGTGCTAGGGCAGGGGAAAGCGGCGGTACGCAGTATTTT.